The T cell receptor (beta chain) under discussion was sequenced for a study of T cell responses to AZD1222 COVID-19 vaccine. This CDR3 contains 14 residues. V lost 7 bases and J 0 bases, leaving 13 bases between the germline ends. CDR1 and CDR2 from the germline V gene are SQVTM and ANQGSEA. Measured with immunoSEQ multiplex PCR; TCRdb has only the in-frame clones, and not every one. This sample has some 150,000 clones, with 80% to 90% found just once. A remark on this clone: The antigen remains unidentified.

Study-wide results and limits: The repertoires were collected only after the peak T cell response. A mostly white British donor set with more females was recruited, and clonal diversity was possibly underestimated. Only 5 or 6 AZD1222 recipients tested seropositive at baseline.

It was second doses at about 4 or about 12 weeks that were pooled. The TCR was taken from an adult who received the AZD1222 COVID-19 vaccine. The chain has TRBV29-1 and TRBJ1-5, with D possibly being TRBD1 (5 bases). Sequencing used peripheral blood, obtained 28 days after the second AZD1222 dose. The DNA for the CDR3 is TGCAGCGCCAGGGAAGGCGATAGCAATCAGCCCCAGCATTTT. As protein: CSAREGDSNQPQHF.